One and the same sample provided the 25 T cell receptor beta chains below, sequenced in a study of T cells in Graves' hyperthyroidism and ophthalmopathy. RNA transcripts were the template for amplifying TCR beta CDR3 regions. First-round RT-PCR targeting the TCR CDR3 was performed with the HTBI primer set. TCRdb re-derived calls from the multiplex PCR reads in MiXCR, one entry per CDR3 protein. This sample has more than 150,000 distinct CDR3 sequences; approximately 15% occur once, and the top ten carry about 29%. Input material: blood. The receptors come from a woman in her 50s with Graves' hyperthyroidism.

In its sample, this clonotype was seen many times. The chain is built from TRBV11-3 and TRBJ2-1; D gene unclear. Trimming cost V 8 bases and J 2 bases, with 13 bases left between them. This CDR3 contains 14 residues. Germline V gene sequence: CDR1 SGHNT, CDR2 YENEEA. The CDR3 loop is CASRLEATYNEQFF. The CDR3 DNA sequence: TGTGCCAGCCGCCTCGAGGCCACCTACAATGAGCAGTTCTTC.

There are many counts of this clonotype. V is TRBV7-9 and J is TRBJ2-3, with D possibly called TRBD1 or TRBD2 (5 bases each). There are 15 residues in the CDR3. Trimming stripped 1 base from V and 6 bases from J, with 14 bases between. The V gene's germline CDR1 is SEHNR and CDR2 FQNEAQ (reference sequence). CDR3 region: CASSLVGGDMDTQYF. The CDR3 nucleotides are TGTGCCAGCAGCTTAGTTGGGGGAGATATGGATACGCAGTATTTT.

Ten or more counts support this clonotype. The chain carries TRBV14 and TRBJ2-1; TRBD1 matches at 10 bases. In germline, CDR1 is SGHDN, CDR2 FVKESK. With V trimmed by 4 bases and J by 6 bases, 6 bases remained unmatched. This CDR3 is 15 amino acids long. CDR3 in amino acids: CASSLFRTGGNEQFF. Here the CDR3 DNA reads TGTGCCAGCAGCCTTTTCAGGACAGGGGGCAATGAGCAGTTCTTC. The full variable domain, with the rest looked up from reference TRBV14 and TRBJ2-1, is EAGVTQFPSHSVIEKGQTVTLRCDPISGHDNLYWYRRVMGKEIKFLLHFVKESKQDESGMPNNRFLAERTGGTYSTLKVQPAELEDSGVYFCASSLFRTGGNEQFFGPGTRLTVL.

This clonotype was seen many times. The chain couples TRBV6-1 to TRBJ1-2, with 7 bases that match TRBD1. The CDR3 is made up of 14 amino acids. After removal of 6 bases from V and 4 bases from J, the junction contained 8 bases not matched to a gene. Germline assignment: CDR1 MNHNS and CDR2 SASEGT. The CDR3 coding sequence is TGTGCCAGCAGGAGACAGGGTAGTTCCTATGGCTACACCTTC. Its protein is CASRRQGSSYGYTF.

This clonotype was counted between two and nine times. This chain joins TRBV5-1 and TRBJ2-7; TRBD2 matches at 7 bases. V lost 0 bases, J lost 2 bases, and 5 bases stayed unmatched. The CDR3 runs 15 residues. Germline-derived CDR1 and CDR2 are SGHRS and YFSETQ. CDR3 sequence: CASSLATGGTYEQYF. Here the CDR3 DNA reads TGCGCCAGCAGCTTGGCCACGGGGGGAACCTACGAGCAGTACTTC. The entire variable domain, with the rest obtained from reference TRBV5-1 and TRBJ2-7, is as follows: KAGVTQTPRYLIKTRGQQVTLSCSPISGHRSVSWYQQTPGQGLQFLFEYFSETQRNKGNFPGRFSGRQFSNSRSEMNVSTLELGDSALYLCASSLATGGTYEQYFGPGTRLTVT.

The J gene is TRBJ1-2, the V gene TRBV5-1; TRBD1 aligns across 7 bases. Germline CDR1 SGHRS, CDR2 YFSETQ. This CDR3 has 16 amino acids. The J segment lost 4 bases and the V segment lost 1 base, leaving 10 bases of the junction unmatched. As DNA, the CDR3 is TGCGCCAGCAGCTTGAACCTTGGACAGGCCACCTATGGCTACACCTTC. This codes for CASSLNLGQATYGYTF.

This clonotype appeared many times. The gene calls are TRBV24-1 and TRBJ1-1; possibly TRBD1 for D (5 bases). The V gene lost 0 bases and the J gene lost 5 bases, with 6 bases spanning the gap. CDR3 length: 13 amino acids. Germline assignment: CDR1 KGHDR and CDR2 SFDVKD. CDR3 residues: CATSDLRGTEAFF. CDR3 sequence (DNA): TGTGCCACCAGTGATTTGCGGGGGACTGAAGCTTTCTTT.

In this sample, this clonotype turned up many times. The CDR3 sequence: CASSLDRITDIQYF. CDR3 DNA sequence: TGTGCCAGCAGCTTGGACAGGATCACGGACATTCAGTACTTC. V and J are TRBV7-9 and TRBJ2-4; 7 bases agree with TRBD1. CDR1 and CDR2 (germline): SEHNR, FQNEAQ (reference sequence). CDR3 length equals 14 residues. The junction had 7 bases not matched to a gene; V was cut back by 3 bases and J by 8 bases.

Ten or more counts support this clonotype. This sequence joins TRBV9 and TRBJ1-1; a weak D match, TRBD1 (6 bases). CDR3 size: 16 residues. Between the trimmed V and J ends, which lost 4 bases and 1 base, there was a span of 17 bases. CDR1 is SGDLS and CDR2 is YYNGEE in the germline V gene. This CDR3 reads CASSTHLDRTNTEAFF. The CDR3 DNA reads TGTGCCAGCAGCACCCATCTGGACAGAACGAACACTGAAGCTTTCTTT.

The chain links TRBV19 to TRBJ1-2, with D unresolved. Germline CDR1 LNHDA, CDR2 SQIVND (reference sequence). This CDR3 has 14 amino acids. Between the trimmed V and J ends, which lost 3 bases and 4 bases, there was a span of 12 bases. CDR3 bases: TGTGCCAGTAGTATCAAGAAGGGTTTCTATGGCTACACCTTC. As protein: CASSIKKGFYGYTF.

At least ten counts were recorded for this clonotype. The chain couples TRBV11-2 to TRBJ2-7; D is perhaps TRBD2 (6 bases). Trimming pared 3 bases from V and 3 bases from J, leaving 9 bases between. Per germline, CDR1 SGHAT and CDR2 FQNNGV. CDR3 length: 13 residues. The CDR3 DNA sequence: TGTGCCAGCAGCTTGGGGGGAAACTACGAGCAGTACTTC. Its translation: CASSLGGNYEQYF.

The sample holds many counts of this clonotype. The chain uses TRBV7-9 and TRBJ2-1; TRBD2 matches at 8 bases. The V and J ends lost 0 bases and 2 bases, in that order; junction bases with no gene match: 0. CDR3 length equals 15 residues. Germline V gives CDR1 SEHNR, CDR2 FQNEAQ (reference sequence). The CDR3: CASSLAGGAYNEQFF. The CDR3 DNA reads TGTGCCAGCAGCTTAGCCGGGGGGGCCTACAATGAGCAGTTCTTC.

The V and J genes are TRBV19 and TRBJ1-1; D uncertain. This CDR3 region has 12 residues. In germline, CDR1 is LNHDA, CDR2 SQIVND (reference sequence). The V end was cut by 4 bases, the J end by 8 bases, with 11 bases between. The CDR3 DNA sequence: TGTGCCAGTAGTACATACAAAAACGAAGCTTTCTTT. Translation: CASSTYKNEAFF.

As for this clonotype: The junction departs from germline at one end; a sequencing error may be responsible. The chain joins TRBV5-1 to TRBJ2-7; D ambiguous. The germline CDR1 and CDR2 sequences are SGHRS and YFSETQ. The CDR3 length is 16 residues. The CDR3, as DNA: TGTGCCAGCAGCTTGATGGGAACAAGGTCCTCCTACGAGCAGTACTTC. Encoded protein: CASSLMGTRSSYEQYF.

This clonotype has at least ten counts. This rearrangement joins TRBV7-9 to TRBJ1-4; D is unclear. From germline, CDR1 is SEHNR and CDR2 FQNEAQ (reference sequence). This CDR3 region has 15 residues. V shed 4 bases and J shed 2 bases, with 11 bases lying between them. The CDR3 spells CASSYRPNTNEKLFF. CDR3 in DNA: TGTGCCAGCAGCTACCGACCGAATACTAATGAAAAACTGTTTTTT.

The gene calls are TRBV3-1 and TRBJ2-5; a possible D gene is TRBD1 (6 bases). V lost 1 base and J lost 7, with 13 bases in between. The CDR3 has 14 residues. In germline, CDR1 is LGHDT, CDR2 YNNKEL (reference sequence). CDR3 nucleotides: TGTGCCAGCAGCCAAGGCAGGGGATCTGGGACCCAGTACTTC. This codes for CASSQGRGSGTQYF.

On this clonotype: Just one base apart from a much larger clone, this may be a read error. V gene TRBV9 combines with J gene TRBJ2-2; no firm D call. The CDR3 sequence is 13 residues long. The V and J ends lost 0 bases and 4 bases respectively, with 4 bases between them. The germline CDR1 and CDR2 sequences are SGDLS and YYNGEE. The CDR3 DNA is TGTGCCAGCAGCGTAGTGGTCACCGGGGAGCTGTTTTTT. Protein: CASSVVVTGELFF.

This clonotype occurred a few times. A much larger clone is a single base away; this may be a read error. This chain joins TRBV28 and TRBJ1-2; 7 nucleotides line up with TRBD1. Germline values: CDR1 MDHEN, CDR2 SYDVKM. V was pared by 8 bases and J by 8 bases, with 14 bases of the junction left unmatched. The CDR3 length is 14 residues. The CDR3 reads CASRSRRQGRGYTF. In DNA, the CDR3 is TGTGCCAGCCGTTCCCGGAGACAGGGTAGGGGCTACACCTTC.

Notes on this clonotype: A much larger clone differs from this one at a single base, so this may be a read error. This chain connects TRBV28 to TRBJ1-2; D is ambiguous. Trimming left V 10 bases short and J 3 bases short, with 9 bases between. Germline CDR1 is MDHEN and CDR2 is SYDVKM. CDR3 length equals 11 residues. The DNA of the CDR3 is TGTGCCAACAGCGGCTACTATGGCTACACCTTC. This gives the protein CANSGYYGYTF.

This clonotype has only a few counts. The chain is built from TRBV4-2 and TRBJ2-7, with TRBD2 matching 7 bases. Germline V gene sequence: CDR1 LGHNA, CDR2 YNFKEQ. The CDR3 extends over 15 amino acids. Germline trimming cut 0 bases from V and 2 bases from J; bases unmatched to any gene: 4. Here the CDR3 reads CASSQEGGPAYEQYF. The CDR3 DNA reads TGTGCCAGCAGCCAAGAGGGAGGGCCCGCCTACGAGCAGTACTTC.

This clonotype was picked up many times. This chain links TRBV6-1 with TRBJ2-6; 12 bases line up with TRBD1. The CDR3 contains 17 residues. After removal of 7 bases from V and 2 bases from J, the junction contained 6 bases not matched to a gene. Germline CDR1 reads MNHNS; CDR2 reads SASEGT. CDR3 coding DNA: TGTGCCAGCACTAGGGGGACAGGGGGCCCTGGGGCCAACGTCCTGACTTTC. As protein: CASTRGTGGPGANVLTF.

This clonotype was counted many times. This chain joins TRBV12-3 or TRBV12-4 and TRBJ1-2, with unresolved D. The V end lost 4 bases, the J end lost 3 bases, and 15 bases lay between the germline ends. CDR3 length equals 15 residues. CDR3 loop: CASSSLTPVHYGYTF. The DNA of the CDR3 is TGTGCCAGCAGTTCCCTGACACCTGTACACTATGGCTACACCTTC.

The CDR3, as DNA: TGTGCCAGCTCCCCCCTGGTAGGGGGGCGTGCAAGCACAGATACGCAGTATTTT. Amino acid sequence: CASSPLVGGRASTDTQYF. The V call is TRBV18, the J call TRBJ2-3; D tentatively reads TRBD1 or TRBD2 (6 bases each). V lost 6 bases and J lost 0, with 22 bases in between. CDR3 size: 18 residues. Per the germline V gene, CDR1 is KGHSH and CDR2 is LQKENI. The full variable domain, with the rest looked up from reference TRBV18 and TRBJ2-3, is NAGVMQNPRHLVRRRGQEARLRCSPMKGHSHVYWYRQLPEEGLKFMVYLQKENIIDESGMPKERFSAEFPKEGPSILRIQQVVRGDSAAYFCASSPLVGGRASTDTQYFGPGTRLTVL.

This chain links TRBV6-5 with TRBJ1-4; tentative D call: TRBD1 (6 bases). V was trimmed by 2 bases and J by 7 bases, leaving 14 bases between them. The CDR3 contains 15 residues. Germline V gene lookup returns CDR1 MNHEY and CDR2 SVGAGI. CDR3 bases: TGTGCCAGCAGTTACCCGGGGGGCAGTTTTGAAAAACTGTTTTTT. Amino acids: CASSYPGGSFEKLFF.

This clonotype was picked up a small number of times. Germline is not matched at one junction end, which may reflect a read error. The chain combines TRBV5-1 with TRBJ2-5; unclear D gene. The CDR3 runs to 14 residues. Germline CDR1 SGHRS, CDR2 YFSETQ. CDR3 amino acids: CTSSLEGHQETQYF. The CDR3, as DNA: TGCACCAGCAGCTTAGAAGGCCACCAAGAGACCCAGTACTTC.